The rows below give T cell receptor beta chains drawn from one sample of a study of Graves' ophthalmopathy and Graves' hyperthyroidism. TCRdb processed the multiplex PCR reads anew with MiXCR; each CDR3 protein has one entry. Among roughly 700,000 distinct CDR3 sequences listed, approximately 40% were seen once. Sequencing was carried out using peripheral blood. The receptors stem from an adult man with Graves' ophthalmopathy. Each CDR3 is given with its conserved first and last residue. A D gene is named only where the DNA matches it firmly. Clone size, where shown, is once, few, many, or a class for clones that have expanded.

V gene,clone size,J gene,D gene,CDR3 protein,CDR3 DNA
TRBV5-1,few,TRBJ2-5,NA,CASSLFGGRGETQYF,TGTGCCAGCAGCTTGTTCGGGGGGCGCGGAGAGACCCAGTACTTC
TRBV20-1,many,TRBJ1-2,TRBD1,CSATTQGNYGYTF,TGCAGTGCCACAACACAGGGGAACTATGGCTACACCTTC
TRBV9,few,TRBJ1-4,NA,CASSVGGYRRNEKLFF,TGTGCCAGCAGCGTAGGCGGTTACCGCCGTAATGAAAAACTGTTTTTT
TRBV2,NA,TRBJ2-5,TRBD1,CASSGDRDPQETQYF,TGTGCCAGCAGTGGAGACAGGGACCCCCAAGAGACCCAGTACTTC
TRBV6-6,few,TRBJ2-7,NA,CASSYLETGPYEQYF,TGTGCCAGCAGTTACCTCGAAACCGGGCCTTACGAGCAGTACTTC
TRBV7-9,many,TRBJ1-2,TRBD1,CASSPKGTGGYTF,TGTGCCAGCAGCCCCAAAGGGACAGGGGGCTACACCTTC
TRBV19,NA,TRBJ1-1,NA,CASSRWEPSDTEAFF,TGTGCCAGTAGTCGTTGGGAACCTTCGGACACTGAAGCTTTCTTT
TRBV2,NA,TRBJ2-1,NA,CASRGQYNEQFF,TGTGCCAGCAGGGGCCAATACAATGAGCAGTTCTTC
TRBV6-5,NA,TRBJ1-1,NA,CASSYDSENTEASF,TGTGCCAGCAGTTACGACAGTGAGAACACTGAAGCTTCCTTT
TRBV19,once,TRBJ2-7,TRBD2,CASSASSGRQNYEQYF,TGTGCCAGTAGTGCGTCTAGCGGGAGGCAGAACTACGAGCAGTACTTC
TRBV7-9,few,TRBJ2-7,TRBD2,CASSYQTSRRFYEQYF,TGTGCCAGCAGCTATCAGACTAGCAGGCGCTTCTATGAGCAGTACTTC
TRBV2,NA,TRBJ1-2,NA,CASSPFDKGRNYGYTF,TGTGCCAGCAGTCCGTTTGACAAAGGACGTAACTATGGCTACACCTTC
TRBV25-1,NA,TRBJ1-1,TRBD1,CASSHDRGRGYTEAFF,TGTGCCAGCAGCCACGACAGGGGTAGGGGCTACACTGAAGCTTTCTTT
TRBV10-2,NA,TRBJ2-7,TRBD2,CASRLGGTEQYF,TGTGCCAGCAGGTTGGGGGGGACCGAGCAGTACTTC
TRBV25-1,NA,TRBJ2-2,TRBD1,CASSARDRDRPSNTGELFF,TGTGCCAGCAGTGCTAGAGATCGGGACAGACCTTCGAACACCGGGGAGCTGTTTTTT
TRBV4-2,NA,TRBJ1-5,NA,CASRQDNQPQHF,TGTGCCAGCAGGCAAGACAATCAGCCCCAGCATTTT
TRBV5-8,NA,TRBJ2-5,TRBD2,CASSPGAGGHETQYF,TGTGCCAGCAGTCCCGGGGCGGGGGGTCACGAGACCCAGTACTTC
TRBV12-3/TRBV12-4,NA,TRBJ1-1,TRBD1,CASRRQGLSTEAFF,TGTGCCAGCAGACGACAGGGACTTTCCACTGAAGCTTTCTTT
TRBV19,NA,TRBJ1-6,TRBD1,CASSPTRQGNSPLHF,TGTGCCAGTAGTCCCACTCGACAGGGGAATTCACCCCTCCACTTT
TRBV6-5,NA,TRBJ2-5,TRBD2,CASSYPSGRGGETQYF,TGTGCCAGCAGTTACCCTAGCGGGAGAGGGGGGGAGACCCAGTACTTC
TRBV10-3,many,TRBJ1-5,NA,CAITGNLNQPQHF,TGTGCCATCACGGGCAACCTGAATCAGCCCCAGCATTTT
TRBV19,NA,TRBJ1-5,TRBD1,CASSVGQANNQPQHF,TGTGCCAGTAGTGTGGGACAGGCGAACAATCAGCCCCAGCATTTT
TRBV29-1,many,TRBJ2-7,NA,CSVGGAGLKSYEQYF,TGCAGCGTTGGCGGGGCCGGATTAAAATCCTACGAGCAGTACTTC
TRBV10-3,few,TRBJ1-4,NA,CASSEGLAEGLFF,TGTGCCAGCAGTGAAGGGTTGGCAGAAGGACTGTTTTTT
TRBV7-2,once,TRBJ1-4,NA,CASSRVATGEKLFF,TGTGCCAGCAGCCGGGTGGCGACTGGAGAAAAACTGTTTTTT
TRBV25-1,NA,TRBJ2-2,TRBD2,CASSTRNPYSGGGTGELFF,TGTGCCAGCAGTACCCGTAATCCTTATAGCGGGGGTGGCACCGGGGAGCTGTTTTTT
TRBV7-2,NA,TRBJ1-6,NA,CASSRARGGNSPLHF,TGCGCCAGCAGCCGCGCGAGGGGGGGTAATTCACCCCTCCACTTT
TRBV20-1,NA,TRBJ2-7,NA,CSAREMGGPTYEQYF,TGCAGTGCTAGAGAAATGGGGGGCCCTACCTACGAGCAGTACTTC